The 5 T cell receptor beta chains presented below share a single source sample, sequenced in a study of response to subunit inactivated influenza vaccine. From the RT-PCR reads, TCRdb called clonotypes with MiXCR, one entry per CDR3 protein. The sample records around 710,000 distinct CDR3 sequences, about 15% being singletons. The source was PBMCs from blood, collected less than 15 days before vaccination. The source of these receptors is a man aged 45-65 years who received an inactivated influenza vaccine.

This clonotype was seen more than once but under ten times. The V and J genes are TRBV4-3 and TRBJ2-1, with D unclear. With 1 base removed from V and 3 bases from J, the gap between germline ends came to 4 bases. Per the germline V gene, CDR1 is LGHNA and CDR2 is YSLEER. This CDR3 has 13 amino acids. The CDR3 protein is CASSQGFYNEQFF. In nucleotides, the CDR3 is TGCGCCAGCAGCCAAGGCTTCTACAATGAGCAGTTCTTC.

There are a few counts of this clonotype. The chain joins TRBV27 to TRBJ2-5, with 8 bases lining up with TRBD1. With 6 bases clipped from V and 7 bases from J, the junction kept 10 bases outside the gene matches. The germline CDR1 and CDR2 sequences are MNHEY and SMNVEV (reference sequence). This CDR3 region has 14 residues. This CDR3 is CASSEDRGRGTQYF. The CDR3 DNA is TGTGCCAGCAGCGAAGACAGGGGCCGGGGGACCCAGTACTTC.

This clonotype was counted at least ten times. The chain couples TRBV30 to TRBJ2-5; 7 nucleotides line up with TRBD2. CDR1 is GTSNPN, CDR2 SVGIG, per germline (reference sequence). There are 13 residues in the CDR3. With V trimmed by 5 bases and J by 4 bases, 7 bases remained unmatched. The CDR3 reads CAWQTGGGETQYF. The CDR3, as DNA: TGTGCCTGGCAGACGGGGGGAGGAGAGACCCAGTACTTC.

The J gene is TRBJ1-5, the V gene TRBV20-1; 7 bases map to TRBD1. Germline lookup yields CDR1 DFQATT and CDR2 SNEGSKA (reference sequence). V was clipped by 3 bases and J by 0 bases; unmatched bases: 11. The CDR3 consists of 17 residues. The CDR3 sequence is CSASDPTGMYSNQPQHF. The CDR3 DNA sequence: TGCAGTGCTAGCGATCCGACAGGGATGTATAGCAATCAGCCCCAGCATTTT.

To note about this clonotype: The CDR3 end shows no conserved phenylalanine or tryptophan, and so a read error is likely. This rearrangement joins TRBV7-7 to TRBJ2-1, with D maybe TRBD1 (6 bases). Trimming removed 2 bases from V and 8 bases from J, with 10 bases in between. CDR1 and CDR2 (germline): SSHAT, FNYEAQ (reference sequence). The CDR3 totals 13 residues. In DNA form, the CDR3 reads TGTGCCAGCAGCTTAACAGGGTATGATGAGCAGTTCATC. Encoded protein: CASSLTGYDEQFI.